This TCR beta chain was sequenced during a study of T cells after yellow fever vaccination. This clonotype was recorded a few times. The antigen is not known. V lost 6 bases and J 7 bases, leaving 16 bases between the germline ends. The CDR3 totals 14 residues. Germline CDR1 MNHEY, CDR2 SVGAGI. Study conclusions and caveats: Secondary responses were weaker yet peaked faster, day 5 versus 15. Re-detected after boosting: most primary clones, 96% of CD4 and 80% to 90% of CD8. From the bulk population, abundant clonotypes could contaminate and appear within FACS-sorted repertoires.

TCR cDNA, made by 5'RACE template switching, carried an added universal primer site and UMIs. TCRdb analysed the 5' RACE reads with MiXCR anew, one entry per CDR3 protein. The data contain fewer than 450,000 distinct CDR3 sequences, under 5% of them seen just once; the ten biggest clones take up 20% to 30%. The rearrangement joins TRBV6-5 to TRBJ1-3, with D hard to call. The material sequenced was PBMCs, taken 5 days after the yellow fever booster vaccination. This TCR came from a man aged 18-30 years who received the YFV17D yellow fever vaccine. The CDR3 region has the DNA TGTGCCAGCAGCCGCCCCGGGGTGGGGAACACCATATATTTT. Translation gives CASSRPGVGNTIYF.